This paragraph covers one T cell receptor beta chain sequence. This clonotype was counted only a few times. Its binding antigen is unknown. Qualities for individual bases were not recorded, and no much larger clone is one base off. This record comes from a study of T-cell reconstitution after alpha-beta-depleted transplantation in children (dated by TCRdb to about 2016). Looking at the study overall: Using TCR repertoire profiling, the study quantitatively followed how T-cell immune reconstitution unfolded in children after TCRalphabeta/CD19-depleted allogeneic hematopoietic cell transplantation.

Based on the germline V gene, the CDR1 and CDR2 sequences are SGHTA and FQGNSA. V is pared back by 4 bases and J by 12 bases, with 16 bases lying between the germline termini. The CDR3 measures 12 amino acids from cysteine to phenylalanine. Only the CDR3 part of the read is kept: 36 bases, read in frame from the first base. Study-wide findings and limitations: In some patients, the high TCRbeta diversity seen at day 60 was put down to recipient T cells and intrathymic progenitors that had survived conditioning. Over the following months the frequencies of hyperexpanded clones went down, and after one year T-cell counts and TCRbeta diversity were mostly credited to newly produced T cells. The apparently early recovery of alphabetaT-cell counts about two months after transplant reportedly depended on only several hundred rapidly expanded clones that came from non-depleted graft cells.

Receptors were amplified or captured by PCR. The data were produced on an Illumina HiSeq 2500. TCR library preparation used molecular barcoding, with unique molecular identifiers applied to normalize quantification of the TCRbeta repertoire. Using fastp trimming at Q25 and MiXCR clonotype assembly, TCRdb reanalyzed the public sequencing data and kept in-frame beta chains. Each CDR3 protein gets just one entry, which takes the most common genes and DNA from the rows behind it. The sample records some 300,000 distinct CDR3 sequences, roughly 7.8% of which are singletons. 9.1% of the sample is taken by the ten largest. The treatment or condition label, read with the paper, signifies: allogeneic hematopoietic cell transplantation with graft depleted of TCRalphabeta T cells and CD19 B cells. TCRalphabeta/CD19-depleted allogeneic hematopoietic cell grafts were given to the transplant recipients, all of whom were children.

The source was peripheral blood, collected 360 days after TCRalphabeta/CD19-depleted stem cell transplant. This TCR was sampled from a female patient aged 2 to 10 who had a stem cell transplant for Fanconi anemia, so the T cells may come from the graft donor. This receptor chain uses TRBV7-2 and TRBJ2-7; the D segment may tentatively be TRBD1 or TRBD2, each giving 5 matched bases. The sequence in DNA is TGTGCCAGCAGCTACCGGGACCGCACGCGGTACTTC. It codes for CASSYRDRTRYF.